Listed here are 10 T cell receptor beta chains from one sample, sequenced in a study of blood T cell repertoires in COVID-19. Assay used: immunoSEQ multiplex PCR; TCRdb lists only in-frame clones, some missing. The sample has fewer than 200,000 clones, over 80% seen once. The source material was peripheral blood. These TCRs come from a woman aged 70-85 years with COVID-19, enrolled during active disease.

CDR3 amino acids: CSVQRASNTGELFF. DNA of the CDR3: TGCAGCGTGCAGCGGGCATCGAACACCGGGGAGCTGTTTTTT. This chain connects TRBV29-1 to TRBJ2-2; the D gene is possibly TRBD2 (6 bases). The V end was cut by 6 bases, the J end by 0 bases, with 11 bases between. Germline-derived CDR1 and CDR2 are SQVTM and ANQGSEA. There are 14 residues in the CDR3.

This rearrangement joins TRBV6-5 to TRBJ2-2, with 7 bases fitting TRBD1. The CDR3 is made up of 13 amino acids. With 9 bases clipped from V and 5 bases from J, the junction kept 6 bases outside the gene matches. Germline-derived CDR1 and CDR2 are MNHEY and SVGAGI. For the CDR3, the DNA is TGTGCCAGTGGACAGGCGAGGACCGGGGAGCTGTTTTTT. Translation gives CASGQARTGELFF.

The genes are TRBV2 and TRBJ1-1, with D possibly TRBD1 on 6 matching bases. V was shortened by 4 bases and J by 5 bases, with 17 bases between the two germline ends. CDR3 size: 15 residues. Looked up from germline, CDR1 is SNHLY and CDR2 is FYNNEI. CDR3 region: CASSGAGVPRTEAFF. DNA of the CDR3: TGTGCCAGCAGTGGTGCAGGGGTCCCTCGGACTGAAGCTTTCTTT.

The chain has TRBV3-1 (or the pseudogene TRBV3-2) and TRBJ2-7; D ambiguous. The length of the CDR3 is 14 residues. Per germline, CDR1 LGHDT and CDR2 YNNKEL (reference sequence). The ends were cut back, 4 bases at V and 4 bases at J, with 14 bases in the middle. CDR3 in amino acids: CASSLSRRSYEQYF. The CDR3 DNA sequence: TGTGCCAGCAGCCTTTCTAGACGTTCGTACGAGCAGTACTTC.

This chain uses TRBV7-2 with TRBJ2-1; TRBD2 matches 8 bases. The CDR3 is 13 amino acids. The trim removed 8 bases at V and 6 bases at J, leaving 6 bases unmatched. Germline CDR1 reads SGHTA; CDR2 reads FQGNSA. The CDR3 sequence is CASGTRGGNEQFF. As DNA, the CDR3 is TGTGCCAGCGGGACTAGGGGAGGCAATGAGCAGTTCTTC.

V gene TRBV7-9 combines with J gene TRBJ1-2; TRBD1 agrees at 11 bases. Per the germline V gene, CDR1 is SEHNR and CDR2 is FQNEAQ (reference sequence). The CDR3 has 16 residues. Trimming cost V 2 bases and J 7 bases; bases outside gene matches: 9. CDR3 sequence: CASSLLIGQGAGGYTF. CDR3 nucleotides: TGTGCCAGCAGCTTACTCATTGGACAGGGGGCAGGTGGCTACACCTTC.

The chain is built from TRBV7-8 and TRBJ1-2; 7 nucleotides match TRBD1. Germline values: CDR1 SGHVS, CDR2 FQNEAQ. Unmatched junction bases numbered 7, after V lost 0 bases and J lost 6 bases. The CDR3 spans 15 residues. The CDR3 DNA sequence: TGTGCCAGCAGCTTAGCAGGGGGCTCCCCCGATGGCTACACCTTC. Amino acids: CASSLAGGSPDGYTF.

The chain employs TRBV7-2 and TRBJ2-6, with a possible D match to TRBD1 (5 bases). The V end lost 0 bases, the J end lost 4 bases, and 13 bases lay between the germline ends. The CDR3 covers 17 residues. In germline, CDR1 is SGHTA, CDR2 FQGNSA. In DNA form, the CDR3 reads TGTGCCAGCAGCTTAGCCTGGACACCCTCCGGGGCCAACGTCCTGACTTTC. As protein: CASSLAWTPSGANVLTF. The full variable domain, with the rest looked up from reference TRBV7-2 and TRBJ2-6, is GAGVSQSPSNKVTEKGKDVELRCDPISGHTALYWYRQSLGQGLEFLIYFQGNSAPDKSGLPSDRFSAERTGGSVSTLTIQRTQQEDSAVYLCASSLAWTPSGANVLTFGAGSRLTVL.

This clone appeared a single time. V and J are TRBV4-2 and TRBJ1-6; a weak D match, TRBD1 (5 bases). This CDR3 spans 14 amino acids. Trimming removed 6 bases at V and 9 bases at J, with 15 bases between. Germline CDR1 reads LGHNA; CDR2 reads YNFKEQ. The CDR3 bases are TGTGCCAGCAGGGGGGGGAGTTGGGGTTCACCCCTCCACTTT. Protein: CASRGGSWGSPLHF.

The CDR3 DNA sequence: TGTGCCAGCCCCACGGCCCCTAGGGAGGGACAAGAGACCCAGTACTTC. As protein: CASPTAPREGQETQYF. The genes are TRBV3-1 (or the pseudogene TRBV3-2) and TRBJ2-5; 7 positions match TRBD2. This CDR3 region has 16 residues. CDR1 and CDR2 from the germline V gene are LGHDT and YNNKEL (reference sequence). Trimming cost V 8 bases and J 2 bases; bases outside gene matches: 14.